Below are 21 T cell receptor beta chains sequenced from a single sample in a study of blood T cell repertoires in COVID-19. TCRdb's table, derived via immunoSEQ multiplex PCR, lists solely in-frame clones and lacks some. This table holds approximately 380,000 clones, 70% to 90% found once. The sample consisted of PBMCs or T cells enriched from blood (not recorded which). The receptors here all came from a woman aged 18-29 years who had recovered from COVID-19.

The DNA of the CDR3 is TGTGCCAGCAGCTTCGGACAGGGGAATTCTGGGGCCAACGTCCTGACTTTC. Its translation: CASSFGQGNSGANVLTF. The chain is built from TRBV7-9 and TRBJ2-6, with 9 bases aligning to TRBD1. The germline CDR1 and CDR2 sequences are SEHNR and FQNEAQ (reference sequence). The length of the CDR3 is 17 residues. The ends lost 3 bases at V and 1 base at J; junction bases unmatched: 4.

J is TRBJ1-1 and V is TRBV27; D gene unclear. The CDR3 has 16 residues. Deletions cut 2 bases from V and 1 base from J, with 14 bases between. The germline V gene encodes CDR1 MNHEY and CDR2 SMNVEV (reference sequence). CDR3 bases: TGTGCCAGCAGTTTAACCCGAGCCGGGAGGAACACTGAAGCTTTCTTT. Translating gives CASSLTRAGRNTEAFF.

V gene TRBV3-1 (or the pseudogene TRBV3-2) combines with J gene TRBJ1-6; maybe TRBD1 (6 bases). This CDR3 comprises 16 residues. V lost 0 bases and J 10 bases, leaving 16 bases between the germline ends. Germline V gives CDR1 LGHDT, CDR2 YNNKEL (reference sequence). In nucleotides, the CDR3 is TGTGCCAGCAGCCAAGAAGGAGTAGTTGGGGGCTCACCCCTCCACTTT. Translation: CASSQEGVVGGSPLHF.

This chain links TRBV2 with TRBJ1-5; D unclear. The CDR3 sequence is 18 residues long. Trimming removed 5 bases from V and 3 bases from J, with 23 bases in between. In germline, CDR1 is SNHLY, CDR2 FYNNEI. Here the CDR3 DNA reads TGTGCCAGCAGTCGAAAGTTCATACCTGACAAGTTCAATCAGCCCCAGCATTTT. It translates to CASSRKFIPDKFNQPQHF.

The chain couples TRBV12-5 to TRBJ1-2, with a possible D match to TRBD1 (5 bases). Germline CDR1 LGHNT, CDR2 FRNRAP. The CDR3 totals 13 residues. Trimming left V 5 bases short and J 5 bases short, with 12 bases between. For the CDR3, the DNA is TGTGCTAGTGGTAATCAGACAGCTTATGGCTACACCTTC. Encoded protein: CASGNQTAYGYTF. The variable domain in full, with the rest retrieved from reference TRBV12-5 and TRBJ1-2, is DARVTQTPRHKVTEMGQEVTMRCQPILGHNTVFWYRQTMMQGLELLAYFRNRAPLDDSGMPKDRFSAEMPDATLATLKIQPSEPRDSAVYFCASGNQTAYGYTFGSGTRLTVV.

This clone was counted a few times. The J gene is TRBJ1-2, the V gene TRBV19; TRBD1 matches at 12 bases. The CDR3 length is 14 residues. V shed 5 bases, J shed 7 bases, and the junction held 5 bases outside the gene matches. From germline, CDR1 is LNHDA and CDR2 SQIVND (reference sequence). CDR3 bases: TGTGCCAGTAGTGGGGGACAGGGGGCGCTTGGCTACACCTTC. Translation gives CASSGGQGALGYTF.

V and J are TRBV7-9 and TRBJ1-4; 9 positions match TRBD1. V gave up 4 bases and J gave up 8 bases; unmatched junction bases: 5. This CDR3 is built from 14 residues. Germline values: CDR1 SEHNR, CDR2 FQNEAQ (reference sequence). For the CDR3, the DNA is TGTGCCAGCAGCTCCCCGGACAGGGGAGAAAAACTGTTTTTT. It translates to CASSSPDRGEKLFF. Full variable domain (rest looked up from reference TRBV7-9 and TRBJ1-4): DTGVSQNPRHKITKRGQNVTFRCDPISEHNRLYWYRQTLGQGPEFLTYFQNEAQLEKSRLLSDRFSAERPKGSFSTLEIQRTEQGDSAMYLCASSSPDRGEKLFFGSGTQLSVL.

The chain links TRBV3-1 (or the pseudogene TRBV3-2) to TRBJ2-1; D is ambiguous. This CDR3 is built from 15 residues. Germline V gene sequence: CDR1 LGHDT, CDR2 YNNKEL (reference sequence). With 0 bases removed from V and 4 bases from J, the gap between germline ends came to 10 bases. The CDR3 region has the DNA TGTGCCAGCAGCCAAGAATCTACCTCGTACAATGAGCAGTTCTTC. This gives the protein CASSQESTSYNEQFF.

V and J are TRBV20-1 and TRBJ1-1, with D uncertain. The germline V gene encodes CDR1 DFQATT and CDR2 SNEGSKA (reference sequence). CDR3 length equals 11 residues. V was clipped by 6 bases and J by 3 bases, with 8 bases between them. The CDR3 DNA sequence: TGCAGTGCCAGGTTTTACACTGAAGCTTTCTTT. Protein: CSARFYTEAFF.

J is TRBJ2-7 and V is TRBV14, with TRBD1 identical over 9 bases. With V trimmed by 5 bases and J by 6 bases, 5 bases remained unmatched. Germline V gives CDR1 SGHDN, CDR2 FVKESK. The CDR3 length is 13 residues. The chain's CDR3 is CASSLTGGSEQYF. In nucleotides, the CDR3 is TGTGCCAGCAGCTTAACAGGGGGCAGCGAGCAGTACTTC.

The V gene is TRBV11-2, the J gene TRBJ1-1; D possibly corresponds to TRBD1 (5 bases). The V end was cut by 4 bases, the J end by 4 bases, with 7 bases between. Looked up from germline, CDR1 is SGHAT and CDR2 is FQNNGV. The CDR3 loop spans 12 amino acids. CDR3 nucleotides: TGTGCCAGCAGCTCGGGGGGCACTGAAGCTTTCTTT. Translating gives CASSSGGTEAFF.

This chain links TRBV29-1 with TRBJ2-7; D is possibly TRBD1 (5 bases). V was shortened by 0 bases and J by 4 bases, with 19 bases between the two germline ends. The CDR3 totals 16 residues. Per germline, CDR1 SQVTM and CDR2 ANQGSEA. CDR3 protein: CSVEELSDKNIYEQYF. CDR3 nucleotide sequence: TGCAGCGTTGAAGAACTATCGGACAAGAATATATACGAGCAGTACTTC.

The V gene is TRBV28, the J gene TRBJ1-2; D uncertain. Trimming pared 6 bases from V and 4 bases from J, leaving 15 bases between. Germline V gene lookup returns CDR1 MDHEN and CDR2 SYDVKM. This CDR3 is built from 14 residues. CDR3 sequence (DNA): TGTGCCAGCAGACTACTGTGGGGAGCCTATGGCTACACCTTC. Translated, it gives CASRLLWGAYGYTF.

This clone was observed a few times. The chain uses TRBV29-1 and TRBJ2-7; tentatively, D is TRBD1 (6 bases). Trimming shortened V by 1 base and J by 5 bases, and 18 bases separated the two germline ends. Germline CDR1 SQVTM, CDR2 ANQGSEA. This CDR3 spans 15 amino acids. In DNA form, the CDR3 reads TGCAGCGTTGAAGGGACAGCGTGGGATCGGGACGAGCAGTACTTC. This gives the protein CSVEGTAWDRDEQYF.

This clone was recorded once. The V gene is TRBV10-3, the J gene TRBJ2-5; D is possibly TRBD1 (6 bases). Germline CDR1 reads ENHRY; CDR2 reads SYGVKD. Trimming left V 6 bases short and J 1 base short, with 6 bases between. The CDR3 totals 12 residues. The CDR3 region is CAIRGAQETQYF. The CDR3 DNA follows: TGTGCCATCAGGGGGGCCCAAGAGACCCAGTACTTC.

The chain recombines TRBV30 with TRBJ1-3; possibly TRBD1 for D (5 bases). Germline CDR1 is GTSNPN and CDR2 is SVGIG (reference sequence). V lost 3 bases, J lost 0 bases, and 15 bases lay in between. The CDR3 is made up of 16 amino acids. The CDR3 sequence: CAWSREGAPSGNTIYF. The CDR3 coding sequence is TGTGCCTGGAGCCGCGAAGGGGCCCCCTCTGGAAACACCATATATTTT.

CDR3 sequence: CATSTRDTYAHYGYTF. The CDR3 DNA follows: TGTGCCACCAGCACCCGGGACACCTACGCCCACTATGGCTACACCTTC. The gene calls are TRBV15 and TRBJ1-2; weak D call: TRBD1 (6 bases). Germline lookup yields CDR1 LNHNV and CDR2 YYDKDF (reference sequence). Trimming took off 4 bases at V and 3 bases at J, with 18 bases between the two ends. The CDR3 has 16 amino acids.

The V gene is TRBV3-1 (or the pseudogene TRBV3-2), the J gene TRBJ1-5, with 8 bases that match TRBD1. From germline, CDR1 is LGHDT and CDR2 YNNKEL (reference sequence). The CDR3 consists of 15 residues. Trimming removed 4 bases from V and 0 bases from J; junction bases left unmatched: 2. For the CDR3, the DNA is TGTGCCAGCAGCCGACAGGGGAGTAGCAATCAGCCCCAGCATTTT. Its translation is CASSRQGSSNQPQHF.

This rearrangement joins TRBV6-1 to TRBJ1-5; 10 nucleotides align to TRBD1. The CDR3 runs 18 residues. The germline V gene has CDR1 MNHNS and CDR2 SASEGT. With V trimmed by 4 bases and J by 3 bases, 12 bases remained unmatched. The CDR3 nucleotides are TGTGCCAGCAGTGCCCCTCCAGGGACAGGGGTTAACAATCAGCCCCAGCATTTT. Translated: CASSAPPGTGVNNQPQHF.

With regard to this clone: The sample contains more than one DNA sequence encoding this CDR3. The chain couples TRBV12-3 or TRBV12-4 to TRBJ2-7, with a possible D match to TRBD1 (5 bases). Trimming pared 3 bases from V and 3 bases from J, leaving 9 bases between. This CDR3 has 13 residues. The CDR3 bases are TGTGCCAGCAGTTTGCAGGGTATCTACGAGCAGTACTTC. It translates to CASSLQGIYEQYF.

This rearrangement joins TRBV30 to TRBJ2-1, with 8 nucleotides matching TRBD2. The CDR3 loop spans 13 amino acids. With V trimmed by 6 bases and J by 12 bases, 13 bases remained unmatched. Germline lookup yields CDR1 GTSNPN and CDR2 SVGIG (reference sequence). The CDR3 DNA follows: TGTGCCTGCTCCTCTAGCGGGTCTGGGGGGCAGTTCTTC. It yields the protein CACSSSGSGGQFF.